What follows describes a single T cell receptor beta chain. This CDR3 spans 15 amino acids. The V gene end was trimmed by 5 bases and the J gene end by 8 bases; junction bases not matched to a gene: 11. CDR1 and CDR2 from the germline V gene are PRHDT and FYEKMQ (reference sequence). This record comes from a study of CD8 T cells in Susac syndrome. A quantity of roughly 0.5 to 1 ug RNA underwent reverse transcription using random hexamers. Coverage of TCR beta CDR3 amplification by immunoSEQ multiplex PCR extended to 54 Vbeta and 13 Jbeta. TCRdb called the immunoSEQ multiplex PCR reads again in MiXCR, with one record for every CDR3 protein. The sample carries about 200,000 distinct CDR3 sequences, more than 85% recorded once.

Sequencing was done on a sample of CD8+ T cells from PBMCs. This TCR was sampled from a human donor with multiple sclerosis. The genes are TRBV13 and TRBJ2-1, with 8 bases identical to TRBD2. As DNA, the CDR3 is TGTGCCAGCAGCCCAGCCGGGGGGGGGTACCATGAGCAGTTCTTC. Protein product: CASSPAGGGYHEQFF.